The 10 T cell receptor beta chains below come from one sample, sequenced in a study of control samples from healthy donors and cancer patients. The protocol was immunoSEQ multiplex PCR, while the TCRdb copy is restricted to in-frame clones and leaves out a portion. The sample contains some 120,000 clones, about 95% of which appear only once. The specimen sequenced was blood. Every receptor here comes from a man aged 25 to 40 in good health.

V is TRBV5-1 and J is TRBJ1-3; D is unclear. Between the trimmed V and J ends, which lost 0 bases and 0 bases, there was a span of 10 bases. This CDR3 is built from 16 residues. The V gene's germline CDR1 is SGHRS and CDR2 YFSETQ. The CDR3 DNA reads TGCGCCAGCAGCTTGGCGGGCGGCTTCTCTGGAAACACCATATATTTT. Amino acids: CASSLAGGFSGNTIYF.

The rearrangement uses TRBV27 and TRBJ1-6, with D unresolved. CDR3 size: 17 residues. Trimming removed 5 bases from V and 0 bases from J, with 14 bases in between. CDR1 MNHEY and CDR2 SMNVEV come from the germline V gene (reference sequence). This CDR3 reads CASSGAMRSSYNSPLHF. The CDR3 DNA sequence: TGTGCCAGCAGTGGCGCCATGCGAAGCTCCTATAATTCACCCCTCCACTTT.

V gene TRBV29-1 combines with J gene TRBJ2-7; tentatively, D is TRBD2 (5 bases). Germline V CDR1 and CDR2: SQVTM, ANQGSEA. Trimming took off 7 bases at V and 0 bases at J, with 16 bases between the two ends. The CDR3 is 14 residues long. The CDR3 coding sequence is TGCAGCGCCGACGCCGGGGAAAGCTCCTACGAGCAGTACTTC. It specifies CSADAGESSYEQYF.

In this sample, this clone turned up once. The chain employs TRBV6-5 and TRBJ2-1; 7 bases line up with TRBD1. Germline CDR1 reads MNHEY; CDR2 reads SVGAGI. The CDR3 covers 15 residues. Trimming at V came to 8 bases and at J to 2 bases, leaving 9 bases not matched to a gene. The CDR3 DNA sequence: TGTGCCAGCTGGGAGTTCAGGGGGACCTACAATGAGCAGTTCTTC. It encodes CASWEFRGTYNEQFF.

The chain is built from TRBV9 and TRBJ2-1; TRBD1 matches at 7 bases. The CDR3 is made up of 15 amino acids. Germline loops: CDR1 SGDLS, CDR2 YYNGEE. V lost 3 bases to trimming and J lost 0 bases; unmatched junction nucleotides: 3. This CDR3 reads CASSAQGSSYNEQFF. Written as DNA, the CDR3 is TGTGCCAGCAGCGCACAGGGGAGCTCCTACAATGAGCAGTTCTTC.

The chain uses TRBV19 and TRBJ2-3; TRBD1 matches at 9 bases. Germline loops: CDR1 LNHDA, CDR2 SQIVND (reference sequence). With V trimmed by 2 bases and J by 3 bases, 6 bases remained unmatched. The CDR3 is 16 residues long. CDR3 loop: CASSIPGQGRTDTQYF. The CDR3 DNA sequence: TGTGCCAGTAGTATACCGGGACAGGGCCGGACAGATACGCAGTATTTT.

The CDR3 spells CASSLGDSFNSPLHF. The CDR3 coding sequence is TGCGCCAGCAGCTTGGGGGACAGTTTTAATTCACCCCTCCACTTT. This chain uses TRBV5-1 with TRBJ1-6, with 7 nucleotides matching TRBD1. With V trimmed by 0 bases and J by 6 bases, 3 bases remained unmatched. Per the germline V gene, CDR1 is SGHRS and CDR2 is YFSETQ. There are 15 residues in the CDR3.

Written as DNA, the CDR3 is TGTGCCAGCAGTTTCTACGGTGGCAATCAGCCCCAGCATTTT. Its translation: CASSFYGGNQPQHF. V is TRBV27 and J is TRBJ1-5; D remains unclear. The CDR3 sequence is 14 residues long. The V end lost 3 bases, the J end lost 2 bases, and 8 bases lay between the germline ends. Germline CDR1 MNHEY, CDR2 SMNVEV (reference sequence).

The V gene is TRBV18, the J gene TRBJ1-4, with 7 bases lining up with TRBD1. The CDR3 length is 14 residues. J lost 8 bases, V lost 6 bases, and 9 bases had no gene match. Looked up from germline, CDR1 is KGHSH and CDR2 is LQKENI. The DNA of the CDR3 is TGTGCCAGCTCCCTCGGGACAGCCCGCGAAAAACTGTTTTTT. Its protein is CASSLGTAREKLFF.

This chain links TRBV14 with TRBJ1-2; D unresolved. The CDR3 consists of 15 residues. Trimming pared 3 bases from V and 4 bases from J, leaving 15 bases between. CDR1 SGHDN and CDR2 FVKESK come from the germline V gene. The CDR3 spells CASSQEDVTGYGYTF. CDR3 sequence (DNA): TGTGCCAGCAGCCAGGAAGACGTGACGGGCTATGGCTACACCTTC. Full variable domain (outside the CDR3, taken from reference TRBV14 and TRBJ1-2): EAGVTQFPSHSVIEKGQTVTLRCDPISGHDNLYWYRRVMGKEIKFLLHFVKESKQDESGMPNNRFLAERTGGTYSTLKVQPAELEDSGVYFCASSQEDVTGYGYTFGSGTRLTVV.